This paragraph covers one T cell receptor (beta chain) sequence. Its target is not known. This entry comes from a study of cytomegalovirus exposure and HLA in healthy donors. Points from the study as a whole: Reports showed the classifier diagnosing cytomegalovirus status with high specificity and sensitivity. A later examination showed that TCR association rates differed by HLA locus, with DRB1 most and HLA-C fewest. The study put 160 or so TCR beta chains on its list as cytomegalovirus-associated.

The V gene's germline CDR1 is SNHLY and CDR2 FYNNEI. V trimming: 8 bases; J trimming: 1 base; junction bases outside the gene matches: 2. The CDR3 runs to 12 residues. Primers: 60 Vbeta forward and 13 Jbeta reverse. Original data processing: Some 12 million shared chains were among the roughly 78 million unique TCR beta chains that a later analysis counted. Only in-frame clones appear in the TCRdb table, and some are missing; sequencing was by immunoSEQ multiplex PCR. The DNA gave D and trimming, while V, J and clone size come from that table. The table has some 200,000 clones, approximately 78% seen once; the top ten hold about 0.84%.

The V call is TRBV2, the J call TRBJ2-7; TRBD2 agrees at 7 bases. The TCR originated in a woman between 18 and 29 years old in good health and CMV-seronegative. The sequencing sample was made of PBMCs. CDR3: CASWEGSYEQYF. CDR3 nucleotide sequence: TGTGCCAGCTGGGAGGGGTCCTACGAGCAGTACTTC.